A selection of T cell receptor beta chains follows, all from one sample in a study of blood T cell repertoires in COVID-19. TCRdb keeps only in-frame clones here, not all; method: immunoSEQ multiplex PCR. The sample contains tens of thousands of clones, 85% to 90% of which appear only once. Sequenced input: peripheral blood. Receptors were obtained from a woman aged 70-85 years with acute or convalescent COVID-19. Each CDR3 is given with its conserved first and last residue. A D gene is named only where the DNA matches it firmly. Expanded clones are given a class, and other clones once, few, many or no size at all.

CDR3nt	CDR3aa	d_gene	abundance	v_gene	j_gene	len
TGTGCCAGCAGTTATACCCCGACAGGGACGGGGCCCCAGCATTTT	CASSYTPTGTGPQHF	TRBD1	-	TRBV6-2/TRBV6-3	TRBJ1-5	15
TGTGCCAGCAGTTACCGACAGGGGATTAATCAGCCCCAGCATTTT	CASSYRQGINQPQHF	TRBD1	once	TRBV7-2	TRBJ1-5	15
TGTGCCAGCAGCCAACCGCTAGCGGGGGGAAACAATGAGCAGTTCTTC	CASSQPLAGGNNEQFF	TRBD2	-	TRBV3-1/TRBV3-2	TRBJ2-1	16
TGTGCCAGCAGTTACGGCGGAGAGACCCAGTACTTC	CASSYGGETQYF	-	-	TRBV6-2/TRBV6-3	TRBJ2-5	12
TGTGCCACCAGCAGAAAAGAAAGGGGCGCGTCGGCCCCGAATCAGCCCCAGCATTTT	CATSRKERGASAPNQPQHF	-	few	TRBV15	TRBJ1-5	19
TGTGCCAGCACATCCCCCTCTGGGGCCAACGTCCTGACTTTC	CASTSPSGANVLTF	-	-	TRBV28	TRBJ2-6	14
TGTGCCAGCAGCCAACGGGTGGGGGGCACTGAAGCTTTCTTT	CASSQRVGGTEAFF	-	-	TRBV3-1/TRBV3-2	TRBJ1-1	14
TGTGCCACCAGTGATTCTCACGCTAACCTCCCCGGGCAGTTCTTC	CATSDSHANLPGQFF	-	-	TRBV24-1	TRBJ2-1	15
TGTGCTAGTGGTTTGGTACTGTTTGAGGCCACCGGGCGGGATGAAAAACTGTTTTTT	CASGLVLFEATGRDEKLFF	-	-	TRBV12-5	TRBJ1-4	19
TGTGCCAGCAGTGAGCAGGACACTGAAGCTTTCTTT	CASSEQDTEAFF	-	-	TRBV2	TRBJ1-1	12
TGTGCCAGCAGCCTAAGACAGGGATACAATCAGCCCCAGCATTTT	CASSLRQGYNQPQHF	TRBD1	-	TRBV5-6	TRBJ1-5	15
TGCGCCAGCAGCCAGGCCTCCGGGACAGGGAATCAGCCCCAGCATTTT	CASSQASGTGNQPQHF	TRBD1	few	TRBV4-1	TRBJ1-5	16
TGTGCCAGCAGCGTAGGGGGGGGACTAGCGGGAGCAGGGACAGATACGCAGTATTTT	CASSVGGGLAGAGTDTQYF	TRBD2	-	TRBV9	TRBJ2-3	19
TGTGCCAGCAGCTTAGATAGAGATCAGCCCCAGCATTTT	CASSLDRDQPQHF	-	-	TRBV7-2	TRBJ1-5	13
TGTGCCAGCAGCCTGGGAGGGTCTGGGGCCAACGTCCTGACTTTC	CASSLGGSGANVLTF	TRBD2	-	TRBV6-5	TRBJ2-6	15